This T cell receptor (beta chain) originates from a study of cytomegalovirus exposure and HLA in healthy donors. Regarding this clone: The antigen remains undetermined.

General study points: Rarity held for most TCR sequences, but there were some public TCRs that occurred in many donors. Three CMV-associated chains proved CMV antigen-specific in vitro. Among TCR beta chains, those listed as cytomegalovirus-associated numbered around 160. Diagnosis of cytomegalovirus status made by the classifier reportedly showed high specificity and sensitivity.

The repertoire was sequenced with immunoSEQ multiplex PCR; TCRdb's copy has only in-frame clones and lacks some. This sample has around 66,000 clones, with approximately 96% found just once. Trimming at V came to 7 bases and at J to 2 bases, leaving 17 bases not matched to a gene. From germline, CDR1 is MGHDK and CDR2 SYGVNS. The CDR3 spans 18 residues. J is TRBJ2-7 and V is TRBV25-1; 10 bases line up with TRBD2. Sequencing was carried out using PBMCs. The sequence was obtained from a woman between 18 and 29 years old in good health and CMV-seropositive. CDR3 in DNA: TGTGCCAGCAATTCTTCGGCTAGCGGGAGAATCCCTACCTACGAGCAGTACTTC. This translates into CASNSSASGRIPTYEQYF.